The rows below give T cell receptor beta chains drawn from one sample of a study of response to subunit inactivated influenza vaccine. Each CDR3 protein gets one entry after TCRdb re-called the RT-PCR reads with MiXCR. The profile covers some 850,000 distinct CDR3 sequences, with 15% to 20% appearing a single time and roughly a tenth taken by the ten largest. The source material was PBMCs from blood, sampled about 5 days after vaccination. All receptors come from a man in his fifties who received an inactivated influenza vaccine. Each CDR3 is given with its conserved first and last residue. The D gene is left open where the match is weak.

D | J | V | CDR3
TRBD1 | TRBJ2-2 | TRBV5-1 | CASSSGQGPNTGELFF
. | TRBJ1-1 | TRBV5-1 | CASSPPWNTEAFF
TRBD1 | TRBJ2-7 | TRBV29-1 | CSAAGTGPYEQYF
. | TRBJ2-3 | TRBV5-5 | CASRQVADTQYF
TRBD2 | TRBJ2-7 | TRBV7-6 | CASSLTGTSGSHEQYF
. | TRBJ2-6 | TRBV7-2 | CASSVGRYSGANVLTF
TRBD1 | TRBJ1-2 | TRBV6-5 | CASSYKTGHYTF
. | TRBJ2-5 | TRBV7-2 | CASSWRSGETQYF
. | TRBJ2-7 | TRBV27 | CARKNQGYEQYF
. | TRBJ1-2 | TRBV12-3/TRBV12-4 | CASSFRILAARSGGYTF
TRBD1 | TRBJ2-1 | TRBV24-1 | CATSRDRGHEQFF
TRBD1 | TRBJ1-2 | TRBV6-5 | CASSYSQGRDEGYTF
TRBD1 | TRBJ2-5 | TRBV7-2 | CASSLVGTGRGKETQYF
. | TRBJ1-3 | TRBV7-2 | CASSRRDGNTIYF
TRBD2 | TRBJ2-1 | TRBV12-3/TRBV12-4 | CASSSGFLAGVEQFF
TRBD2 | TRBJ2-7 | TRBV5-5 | CASSLVTSGSYYEQYF
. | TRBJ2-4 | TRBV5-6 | CASSGTKNIQYF
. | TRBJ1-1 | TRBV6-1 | CASSKGSGKQPNTEAFF
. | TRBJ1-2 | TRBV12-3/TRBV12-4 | CASSFNRARRGYGYTF